What follows are 26 T cell receptor beta chains derived from one specimen sequenced in a study of cytomegalovirus exposure and HLA in healthy donors. With 60 Vbeta and 13 Jbeta primers, the PCR was carried out. Data came from immunoSEQ multiplex PCR; TCRdb stores just in-frame clones and leaves some out. The data show about 130,000 clones, about 80% seen once. Material for sequencing was PBMCs. These receptors were collected from a boy between 2 and 10 years old in good health and CMV-seronegative.

This chain links TRBV15 with TRBJ1-1; possible D gene TRBD1, 5 bases. CDR3 size: 16 residues. V lost 1 base to trimming and J lost 6 bases, with 18 bases between them. CDR1 is LNHNV and CDR2 is YYDKDF in the germline V gene (reference sequence). CDR3 nucleotide sequence: TGTGCCACCAGCAGAGGGGGGGGTAGGGAAATAGCTGAAGCTTTCTTT. It yields the protein CATSRGGGREIAEAFF.

The chain is built from TRBV4-1 and TRBJ2-5; D perhaps matches TRBD1 (5 bases). The CDR3 is 13 residues long. The germline V gene has CDR1 MGHRA and CDR2 YSYEKL. Trimming took 4 bases from V and 4 from J, leaving 10 bases between them. The CDR3 loop reads CASSLGVTETQYF. CDR3 coding DNA: TGCGCCAGCAGCCTAGGGGTGACAGAGACCCAGTACTTC.

The chain links TRBV6-5 to TRBJ2-2; unclear D gene. The germline V and J ends were trimmed by 2 bases and 5 bases, with 9 bases remaining between them. Germline V CDR1 and CDR2: MNHEY, SVGAGI. This CDR3 is 14 amino acids long. In DNA, the CDR3 is TGTGCCAGCAGTTACGTGGCGGCGACCGGGGAGCTGTTTTTT. Translated: CASSYVAATGELFF.

The V call is TRBV2, the J call TRBJ2-3, with a tentative D call TRBD2 (5 bases). Germline V CDR1 and CDR2: SNHLY, FYNNEI. The CDR3 has 12 residues. V was cut by 9 bases and J by 5 bases, with 12 bases left in between. In DNA form, the CDR3 reads TGTGCCAGTGGAGGCTGGGGAGATACGCAGTATTTT. Amino acid sequence: CASGGWGDTQYF.

This chain links TRBV14 with TRBJ2-3; 7 nucleotides agree with TRBD2. The J segment lost 0 bases and the V segment lost 1 base, leaving 4 bases of the junction unmatched. Germline CDR1 reads SGHDN; CDR2 reads FVKESK. CDR3 length: 16 amino acids. CDR3 DNA: TGTGCCAGCAGCCAAGTTCCCGGGGGGAGCACAGATACGCAGTATTTT. This codes for CASSQVPGGSTDTQYF.

The gene calls are TRBV19 and TRBJ2-7; 7 bases are a match to TRBD1. V lost 6 bases to trimming and J lost 4 bases; unmatched junction nucleotides: 0. The CDR3 is 11 amino acids. The germline gives CDR1 LNHDA, CDR2 SQIVND (reference sequence). CDR3 residues: CASRQGYEQYV. In DNA form, the CDR3 reads TGTGCCAGTAGACAGGGGTACGAGCAGTACGTC.

V usage is TRBV6-1 and J usage is TRBJ2-2; 8 nucleotides match TRBD1. V trimming: 8 bases; J trimming: 4 bases; junction bases outside the gene matches: 6. Germline loops: CDR1 MNHNS, CDR2 SASEGT. This CDR3 contains 14 residues. CDR3 DNA: TGTGCCAGCGATAAAGGGACAGGCACCGGGGAGCTGTTTTTT. It is translated as CASDKGTGTGELFF.

This clone was counted a few times. The chain uses TRBV6-5 and TRBJ1-2; 9 bases are a match to TRBD1. This CDR3 spans 15 amino acids. The trim removed 6 bases at V and 5 bases at J, leaving 10 bases unmatched. Germline V gives CDR1 MNHEY, CDR2 SVGAGI. Written as DNA, the CDR3 is TGTGCCAGCAGAAAAGGACAGGGGTCAGGTTATGGCTACACCTTC. As protein: CASRKGQGSGYGYTF.

This sequence joins TRBV7-3 and TRBJ1-1, with 7 bases aligning to TRBD1. Germline V lookup: CDR1 SGHTA, CDR2 FQGTGA. This CDR3 is built from 13 residues. V trimming: 5 bases; J trimming: 1 base; junction bases outside the gene matches: 1. This chain's CDR3 is CASSNRGNTEAFF. DNA of the CDR3: TGTGCCAGCAGCAACAGGGGGAACACTGAAGCTTTCTTT.

The chain links TRBV14 to TRBJ1-6; D ambiguous. Germline values: CDR1 SGHDN, CDR2 FVKESK. This CDR3 has 15 residues. Trimming removed 4 bases from V and 7 bases from J, with 14 bases in between. The CDR3 spells CASSRRPRGNSPLHF. The CDR3 DNA sequence: TGTGCCAGCAGCCGTCGACCGCGAGGGAATTCACCCCTCCACTTT.

The genes are TRBV4-3 and TRBJ1-1, with D possibly being TRBD1 (5 bases). Trimming left V 0 bases short and J 8 bases short, with 16 bases between. Germline assignment: CDR1 LGHNA and CDR2 YSLEER. The CDR3 spans 15 residues. The CDR3 nucleotides read TGCGCCAGCAGCCAAGATTGGGTGAGACAGAGCGAAGCTTTCTTT. Protein: CASSQDWVRQSEAFF.

The V and J genes are TRBV19 and TRBJ2-1; tentatively, D is TRBD1 (6 bases). This CDR3 spans 15 amino acids. V was clipped by 1 base and J by 2 bases, with 9 bases between them. Per the germline V gene, CDR1 is LNHDA and CDR2 is SQIVND (reference sequence). Written as DNA, the CDR3 is TGTGCCAGTAGTATAGGACAGGACCCCTACAATGAGCAGTTCTTC. Protein: CASSIGQDPYNEQFF.

J is TRBJ1-1 and V is TRBV12-5; no clear D. Germline CDR1 reads LGHNT; CDR2 reads FRNRAP. The CDR3 has 12 amino acids. Trimming removed 2 bases from V and 10 bases from J, with 11 bases in between. The CDR3 is CASGLSPVRAFF. The CDR3 DNA is TGTGCTAGTGGTTTGTCGCCCGTGCGAGCTTTCTTT.

The chain uses TRBV30 and TRBJ1-2; D ambiguous. This CDR3 spans 14 amino acids. Per the germline V gene, CDR1 is GTSNPN and CDR2 is SVGIG (reference sequence). Trimming removed 5 bases at V and 3 bases at J, with 16 bases between. The CDR3 spells CAWGDLAADYGYTF. As DNA, the CDR3 is TGTGCCTGGGGCGATTTAGCCGCGGACTATGGCTACACCTTC.

This chain joins TRBV28 and TRBJ2-1; 12 nucleotides line up with TRBD2. Unmatched junction bases numbered 4, after V lost 3 bases and J lost 4 bases. CDR1 MDHEN and CDR2 SYDVKM come from the germline V gene. The CDR3 has 16 residues. The CDR3 coding sequence is TGTGCCAGCAGTTTTAGGACTAGCGGGACTTACAATGAGCAGTTCTTC. Its translation: CASSFRTSGTYNEQFF.

The genes are TRBV4-3 and TRBJ2-7; TRBD2 aligns across 7 bases. Germline assignment: CDR1 LGHNA and CDR2 YSLEER. V was pared by 1 base and J by 6 bases, with 6 bases of the junction left unmatched. The CDR3 is 14 residues long. CDR3 in DNA: TGCGCCAGCAGCCAAGGAGGGACTAAGACCGAGCAGTACTTC. This encodes CASSQGGTKTEQYF.

This chain uses TRBV28 with TRBJ1-5; 8 bases map to TRBD1. Germline lookup yields CDR1 MDHEN and CDR2 SYDVKM. The CDR3 sequence is 14 residues long. Trimming cost V 6 bases and J 5 bases; bases outside gene matches: 6. The chain's CDR3 is CASSNGQGYQPQHF. For the CDR3, the DNA is TGTGCCAGCAGCAACGGACAGGGCTATCAGCCCCAGCATTTT.

J is TRBJ1-5 and V is TRBV7-8, with 8 bases lining up with TRBD1. The CDR3 covers 16 residues. The ends lost 5 bases at V and 4 bases at J; junction bases unmatched: 10. Germline CDR1 reads SGHVS; CDR2 reads FQNEAQ. In nucleotides, the CDR3 is TGTGCCAGCAGCGCGACCCGGAGACAGGGGAATCAGCCCCAGCATTTT. Protein product: CASSATRRQGNQPQHF.

This clone was observed once. J is TRBJ1-1 and V is TRBV27; D uncertain. CDR3 length: 11 residues. The germline gives CDR1 MNHEY, CDR2 SMNVEV (reference sequence). V shed 7 bases and J shed 1 base, with 4 bases lying between them. CDR3 in amino acids: CASKANTEAFF. The CDR3 DNA sequence: TGTGCCAGCAAAGCGAACACTGAAGCTTTCTTT.

The chain links TRBV6-5 to TRBJ1-2; D may be TRBD1 (5 bases). Between the trimmed V and J ends, which lost 2 bases and 4 bases, there was a span of 14 bases. Germline V lookup: CDR1 MNHEY, CDR2 SVGAGI. This CDR3 comprises 15 residues. DNA of the CDR3: TGTGCCAGCAGTTACGCGGGCAGGGAGGCCTATGGCTACACCTTC. This translates into CASSYAGREAYGYTF.

The chain combines TRBV6-4 with TRBJ2-2, with a weak D call TRBD1 (6 bases). Germline values: CDR1 MRHNA, CDR2 SNTAGT. This CDR3 has 15 amino acids. Trimming took off 0 bases at V and 6 bases at J, with 11 bases between the two ends. The chain's CDR3 is CASSDSTGSAGELFF. The CDR3, as DNA: TGTGCCAGCAGTGACTCCACAGGGTCGGCCGGGGAGCTGTTTTTT.

The V and J genes are TRBV2 and TRBJ2-7; 11 positions match TRBD1. Germline CDR1 SNHLY, CDR2 FYNNEI. Trimming removed 3 bases from V and 4 bases from J; junction bases left unmatched: 5. The CDR3 has 15 residues. CDR3 nucleotide sequence: TGTGCCAGCAGTGAGGGGGACAGGGGGACGTACGAGCAGTACTTC. Translated, it gives CASSEGDRGTYEQYF.

V gene TRBV30 combines with J gene TRBJ1-1, with TRBD1 matching 7 bases. The V and J ends lost 4 bases and 5 bases, in that order; junction bases with no gene match: 7. The CDR3 runs to 13 residues. Germline V gene data show CDR1 as GTSNPN and CDR2 as SVGIG (reference sequence). The DNA of the CDR3 is TGTGCCTGGAAGGGGGCTGTAGGGACTGAAGCTTTCTTT. Protein sequence: CAWKGAVGTEAFF.

The chain joins TRBV6-1 to TRBJ2-3; 14 bases map to TRBD2. The CDR3 spans 15 residues. After removal of 8 bases from V and 1 base from J, the junction contained 2 bases not matched to a gene. CDR1 and CDR2 from the germline V gene are MNHNS and SASEGT. The CDR3 loop is CASVGLAGGTDTQYF. In DNA, the CDR3 is TGTGCCAGCGTGGGACTAGCGGGAGGCACAGATACGCAGTATTTT.

This sequence joins TRBV6-1 and TRBJ2-1; 13 bases are a match to TRBD2. Germline CDR1 MNHNS, CDR2 SASEGT. The CDR3 is made up of 15 amino acids. V lost 3 bases to trimming and J lost 9 bases; unmatched junction nucleotides: 5. The CDR3 bases are TGTGCCAGCAGTGACGTGGGACTAGCGGGGAGTGAGCAGTTCTTC. This sequence encodes CASSDVGLAGSEQFF.

The genes are TRBV6-1 and TRBJ1-1; the D is unclear. Germline V gives CDR1 MNHNS, CDR2 SASEGT. V was clipped by 5 bases and J by 1 base, with 5 bases between them. The CDR3 consists of 12 residues. The CDR3 sequence is CASSHRNTEAFF. The CDR3 DNA reads TGTGCCAGCAGTCACAGGAACACTGAAGCTTTCTTT.